This T cell receptor beta chain was captured by sequencing in a study of metastatic and nonmetastatic thyroid tumors. This clone has just a few counts. Its matching antigen is unknown. The study, taken as a whole, reports: Malignant tumors reportedly showed significantly higher TCR beta diversity than benign nodules in both blood and tumor.

None of the patients had undergone any treatment ahead of thyroid surgery. Using MiXCR, TCRdb reanalyzed the PCR reads. The table includes roughly 93,000 clones, about an eighth detected once. V lost 10 bases, J lost 5 bases, and 7 bases stayed unmatched. This CDR3 is built from 13 residues. Germline CDR1 reads LNHDA; CDR2 reads SQIVND (reference sequence). The chain is built from TRBV19 and TRBJ1-5; 8 positions agree with TRBD1. The sample was blood. This receptor was identified in a female donor with papillary thyroid cancer or a benign thyroid nodule (not recorded which). Some clones in this sample may be carry-over from other donors' samples. Here the CDR3 reads CAIRDRCYQPQHF. The CDR3 DNA follows: TGTGCCATCCGGGACAGGTGCTATCAGCCCCAGCATTTT.